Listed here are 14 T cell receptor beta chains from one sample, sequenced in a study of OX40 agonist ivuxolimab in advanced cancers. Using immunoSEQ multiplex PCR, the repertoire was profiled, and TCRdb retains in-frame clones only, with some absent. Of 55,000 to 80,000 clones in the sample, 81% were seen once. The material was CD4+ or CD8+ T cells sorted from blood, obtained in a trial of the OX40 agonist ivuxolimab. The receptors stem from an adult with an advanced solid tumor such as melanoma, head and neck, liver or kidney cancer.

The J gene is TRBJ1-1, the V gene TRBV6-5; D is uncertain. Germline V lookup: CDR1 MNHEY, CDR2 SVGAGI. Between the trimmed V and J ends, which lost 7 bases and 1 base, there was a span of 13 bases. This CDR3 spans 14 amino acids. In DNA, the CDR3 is TGTGCCAGCACCCTATCAGTGGGGAACACTGAAGCTTTCTTT. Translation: CASTLSVGNTEAFF.

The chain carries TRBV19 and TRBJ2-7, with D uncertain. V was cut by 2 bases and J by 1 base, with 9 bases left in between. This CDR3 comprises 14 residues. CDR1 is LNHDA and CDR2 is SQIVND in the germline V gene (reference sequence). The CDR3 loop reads CASSITFTSYEQYF. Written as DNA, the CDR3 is TGTGCCAGTAGTATAACGTTTACTTCCTACGAGCAGTACTTC. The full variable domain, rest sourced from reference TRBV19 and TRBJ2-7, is DGGITQSPKYLFRKEGQNVTLSCEQNLNHDAMYWYRQDPGQGLRLIYYSQIVNDFQKGDIAEGYSVSREKKESFPLTVTSAQKNPTAFYLCASSITFTSYEQYFGPGTRLTVT.

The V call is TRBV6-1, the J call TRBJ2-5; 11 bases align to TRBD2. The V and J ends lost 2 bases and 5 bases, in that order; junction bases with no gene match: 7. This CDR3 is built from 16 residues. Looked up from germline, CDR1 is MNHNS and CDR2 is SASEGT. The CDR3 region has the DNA TGTGCCAGCAGTGAACGTAGCGGGGGGGCCGGGGAGACCCAGTACTTC. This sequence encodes CASSERSGGAGETQYF.

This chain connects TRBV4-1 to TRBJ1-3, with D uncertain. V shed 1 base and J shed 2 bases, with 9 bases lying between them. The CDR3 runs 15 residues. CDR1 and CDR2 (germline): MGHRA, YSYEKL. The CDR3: CASSQAEGTGNTIYF. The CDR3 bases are TGCGCCAGCAGCCAAGCCGAAGGGACTGGAAACACCATATATTTT.

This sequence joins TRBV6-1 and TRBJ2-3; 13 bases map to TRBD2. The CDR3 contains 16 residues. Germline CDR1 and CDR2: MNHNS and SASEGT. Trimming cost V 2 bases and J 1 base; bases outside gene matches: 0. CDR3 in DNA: TGTGCCAGCAGTGAAACTAGCGGGGGGGGCACAGATACGCAGTATTTT. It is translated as CASSETSGGGTDTQYF.

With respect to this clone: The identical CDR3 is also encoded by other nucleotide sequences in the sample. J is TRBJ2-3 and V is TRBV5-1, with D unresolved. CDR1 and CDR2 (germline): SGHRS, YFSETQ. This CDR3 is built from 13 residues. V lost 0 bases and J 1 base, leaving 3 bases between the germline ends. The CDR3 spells CASSLAGTDTQYF. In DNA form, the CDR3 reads TGCGCCAGCAGCTTGGCGGGCACAGATACGCAGTATTTT.

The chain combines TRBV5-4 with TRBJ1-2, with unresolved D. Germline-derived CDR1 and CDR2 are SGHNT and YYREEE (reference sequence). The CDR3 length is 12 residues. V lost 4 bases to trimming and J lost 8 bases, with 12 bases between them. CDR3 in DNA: TGTGCCAGCAGCGCCCCCCGTAACGGCTACACCTTC. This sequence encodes CASSAPRNGYTF.

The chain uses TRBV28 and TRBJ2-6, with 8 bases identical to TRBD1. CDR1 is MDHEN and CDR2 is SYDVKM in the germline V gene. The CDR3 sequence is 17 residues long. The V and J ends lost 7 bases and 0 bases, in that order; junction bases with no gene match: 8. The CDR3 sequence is CASKDRVGGSGANVLTF. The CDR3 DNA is TGTGCCAGCAAGGACAGGGTCGGAGGCTCTGGGGCCAACGTCCTGACTTTC.

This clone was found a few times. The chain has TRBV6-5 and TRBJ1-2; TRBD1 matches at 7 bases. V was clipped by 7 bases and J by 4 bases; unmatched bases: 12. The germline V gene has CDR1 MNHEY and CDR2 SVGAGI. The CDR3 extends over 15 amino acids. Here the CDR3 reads CASTKLPGTVYGYTF. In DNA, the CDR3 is TGTGCCAGCACCAAACTACCCGGGACAGTCTATGGCTACACCTTC.

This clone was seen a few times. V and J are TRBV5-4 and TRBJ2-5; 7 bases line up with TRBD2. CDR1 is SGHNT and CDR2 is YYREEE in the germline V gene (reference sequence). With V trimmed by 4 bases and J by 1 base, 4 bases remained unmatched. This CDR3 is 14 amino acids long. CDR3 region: CASSGGDSQETQYF. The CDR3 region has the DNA TGTGCCAGCAGCGGGGGGGACTCCCAAGAGACCCAGTACTTC.

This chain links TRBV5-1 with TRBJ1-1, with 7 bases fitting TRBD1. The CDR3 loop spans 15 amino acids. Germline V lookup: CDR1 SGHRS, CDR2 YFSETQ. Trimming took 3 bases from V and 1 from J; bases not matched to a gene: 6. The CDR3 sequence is CASSSGRQGNTEAFF. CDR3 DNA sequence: TGCGCCAGCAGCTCGGGTCGACAGGGGAACACTGAAGCTTTCTTT.

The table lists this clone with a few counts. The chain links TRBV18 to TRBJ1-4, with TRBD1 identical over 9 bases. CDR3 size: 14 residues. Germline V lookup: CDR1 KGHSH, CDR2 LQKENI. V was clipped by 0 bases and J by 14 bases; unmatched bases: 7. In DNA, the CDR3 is TGTGCCAGCTCACCACCCGCTGCGGGACAGGGTCTGTTTTTT. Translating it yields CASSPPAAGQGLFF.

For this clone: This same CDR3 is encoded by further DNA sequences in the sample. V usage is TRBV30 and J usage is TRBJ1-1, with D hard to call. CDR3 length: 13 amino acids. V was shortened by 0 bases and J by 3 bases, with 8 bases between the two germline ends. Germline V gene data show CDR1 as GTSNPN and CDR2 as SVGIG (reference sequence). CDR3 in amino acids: CAWSVRRDTEAFF. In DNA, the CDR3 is TGTGCCTGGAGTGTACGCCGGGACACTGAAGCTTTCTTT.

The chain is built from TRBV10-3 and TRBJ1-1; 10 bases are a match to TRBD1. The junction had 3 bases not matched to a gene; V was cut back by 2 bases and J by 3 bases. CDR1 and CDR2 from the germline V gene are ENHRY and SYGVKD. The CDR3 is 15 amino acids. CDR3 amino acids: CAISERGQGDTEAFF. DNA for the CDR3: TGTGCCATCAGTGAGCGAGGACAGGGGGACACTGAAGCTTTCTTT.